Listed here are 28 T cell receptor beta chains from one sample, sequenced in a study of T-cell reconstitution after alpha-beta-depleted transplantation in children. Construction of the TCRbeta library involved unique molecular identifiers. Each CDR3 protein gets one entry after TCRdb re-called the PCR reads with MiXCR. The profile shows 450,000 to 700,000 distinct CDR3 sequences, 20% to 30% of them singletons. Material: PBMCs, obtained before TCRalphabeta/CD19-depleted stem cell transplant. These receptors originate from a boy under three years old with Wiskott-Aldrich syndrome, due to receive a stem cell transplant.

The count of this clonotype is one. The chain carries TRBV5-1 and TRBJ2-1; 14 bases align to TRBD2. The CDR3 has 15 amino acids. From germline, CDR1 is SGHRS and CDR2 YFSETQ. The V and J ends lost 4 bases and 6 bases, in that order; junction bases with no gene match: 3. DNA for the CDR3: TGCGCCAGCAGCGGAGGGACTAGCGGGAGCAATGAGCAGTTCTTC. It encodes CASSGGTSGSNEQFF.

The chain is built from TRBV9 and TRBJ2-2; unclear D gene. There are 16 residues in the CDR3. Trimming removed 0 bases from V and 3 bases from J, with 12 bases in between. Germline CDR1 and CDR2: SGDLS and YYNGEE. CDR3 in amino acids: CASSVGAAGDTGELFF. DNA for the CDR3: TGTGCCAGCAGCGTAGGCGCTGCCGGAGACACCGGGGAGCTGTTTTTT.

The V call is TRBV9, the J call TRBJ2-1; 10 bases are a match to TRBD2. Germline CDR1 SGDLS, CDR2 YYNGEE. The length of the CDR3 is 17 residues. V lost 0 bases, J lost 0 bases, and 3 bases stayed unmatched. CDR3 nucleotides: TGTGCCAGCAGCGTAGGGGCTAGCGGGAGCTCCTACAATGAGCAGTTCTTC. It translates to CASSVGASGSSYNEQFF.

This clonotype was seen a few times. The gene calls are TRBV28 and TRBJ2-1, with unresolved D. The CDR3 has 15 residues. Germline V CDR1 and CDR2: MDHEN, SYDVKM. The germline V and J ends were trimmed by 6 bases and 4 bases, with 16 bases remaining between them. This chain's CDR3 is CASSPSVASYNEQFF. Here the CDR3 DNA reads TGTGCCAGCAGCCCCAGCGTGGCGTCTTACAATGAGCAGTTCTTC.

The chain has TRBV29-1 and TRBJ2-3; D ambiguous. Looked up from germline, CDR1 is SQVTM and CDR2 is ANQGSEA. The CDR3 contains 10 residues. V lost 2 bases and J lost 6, with 3 bases in between. Written as DNA, the CDR3 is TGCAGCGTTGAATCGGATACGCAGTATTTT. Amino acids: CSVESDTQYF.

In its sample, this clonotype was seen a few times. The DNA of the CDR3 is TGCGCCAGCAGCCAAGATCAAGACAGGGGCAGGTATTCACCCCTCCACTTT. This translates into CASSQDQDRGRYSPLHF. The rearrangement uses TRBV4-1 and TRBJ1-6; 8 bases align to TRBD1. Losses at the gene ends were 0 bases for V and 8 bases for J; bases not matched to a gene: 9. The CDR3 consists of 17 residues. Germline CDR1 and CDR2: MGHRA and YSYEKL.

The J gene is TRBJ2-1, the V gene TRBV29-1; no clear D gene. Per the germline V gene, CDR1 is SQVTM and CDR2 is ANQGSEA. Trimming pared 3 bases from V and 4 bases from J, leaving 13 bases between. CDR3 size: 14 residues. CDR3 amino acids: CSVELPREYNEQFF. Written as DNA, the CDR3 is TGCAGCGTTGAGCTGCCCCGCGAATACAATGAGCAGTTCTTC.

V is TRBV9 and J is TRBJ2-7, with no clear D. There are 14 residues in the CDR3. V was clipped by 0 bases and J by 0 bases, with 7 bases between them. CDR1 is SGDLS and CDR2 is YYNGEE in the germline V gene. The CDR3 sequence is CASSVGAVSYEQYF. The CDR3 DNA reads TGTGCCAGCAGCGTAGGAGCTGTCTCCTACGAGCAGTACTTC.

A single count supports this clonotype. One end of the junction fails to match germline, which may point to a read error. This rearrangement joins TRBV20-1 to TRBJ2-5; D tentatively reads TRBD1 or TRBD2 (5 bases each). This CDR3 spans 13 amino acids. Looked up from germline, CDR1 is DFQATT and CDR2 is SNEGSKA (reference sequence). CDR3 bases: TGCAGTGCCAGAGGCGTGGGGGAAGAGACCCAGTACTTC. Translating gives CSARGVGEETQYF.

The V gene is TRBV9, the J gene TRBJ2-7, with D unresolved. V was pared by 0 bases and J by 1 base, with 8 bases between. Germline V CDR1 and CDR2: SGDLS, YYNGEE. The CDR3 extends over 14 amino acids. CDR3 coding DNA: TGTGCCAGCAGCGTAGCGTCGGATTCCTACGAGCAGTACTTC. Protein: CASSVASDSYEQYF. Supplemented by reference TRBV9 and TRBJ2-7, the full variable domain reads DSGVTQTPKHLITATGQRVTLRCSPRSGDLSVYWYQQSLDQGLQFLIQYYNGEERAKGNILERFSAQQFPDLHSELNLSSLELGDSALYFCASSVASDSYEQYFGPGTRLTVT.

This clonotype has just a few counts. V is TRBV6-5 and J is TRBJ2-4, with 10 bases aligning to TRBD1. With V trimmed by 6 bases and J by 9 bases, 11 bases remained unmatched. Germline-derived CDR1 and CDR2 are MNHEY and SVGAGI. CDR3 length: 15 amino acids. This CDR3 reads CASRSRDRGLGIQYF. The DNA of the CDR3 is TGTGCCAGCAGATCTCGAGACAGGGGGCTGGGCATTCAGTACTTC.

The CDR3 coding sequence is TGTGCCACCAGCAGATTAACCCGCAAGGGGGAAGAGACCCAGTACTTC. It codes for CATSRLTRKGEETQYF. The rearrangement joins TRBV15 to TRBJ2-5; D perhaps matches TRBD1 (6 bases). This CDR3 region has 16 residues. Trimming stripped 2 bases from V and 3 bases from J, with 16 bases between. Germline V gene data show CDR1 as LNHNV and CDR2 as YYDKDF (reference sequence).

This clonotype was observed a handful of times. J is TRBJ2-1 and V is TRBV5-1, with TRBD2 identical over 13 bases. The CDR3 sequence is 16 residues long. J gave up 7 bases and V 0 bases, and 4 bases lay outside the gene matches. Germline V gives CDR1 SGHRS, CDR2 YFSETQ. CDR3 protein: CASSLAGTSGTNEQFF. The CDR3 DNA reads as TGCGCCAGCAGCTTGGCCGGGACTAGCGGGACGAATGAGCAGTTCTTC.

The V and J genes are TRBV3-1 and TRBJ2-2; 9 bases map to TRBD1. In germline, CDR1 is LGHDT, CDR2 YNNKEL (reference sequence). The CDR3 is 17 residues long. The V gene end was trimmed by 3 bases and the J gene end by 1 base; junction bases not matched to a gene: 6. CDR3 nucleotide sequence: TGTGCCAGCAGCCAGGGGTGGGGACAGGGGAACACCGGGGAGCTGTTTTTT. Residues: CASSQGWGQGNTGELFF.

This clonotype was counted between two and nine times. This sequence joins TRBV20-1 and TRBJ2-7; D not resolved. The CDR3 has 13 amino acids. Trimming took 1 base from V and 3 from J, leaving 10 bases between them. Germline CDR1 is DFQATT and CDR2 is SNEGSKA (reference sequence). The CDR3 bases are TGCAGTGCTAGAGCTGCCGGATTCTACGAGCAGTACTTC. Amino acids: CSARAAGFYEQYF.

This clonotype was counted between two and nine times. The gene calls are TRBV6-1 and TRBJ2-5; 12 bases are shared with TRBD2. The V segment lost 4 bases and the J segment 4 bases; nucleotides outside the gene matches: 4. CDR1 and CDR2 from the germline V gene are MNHNS and SASEGT. This CDR3 has 15 residues. As DNA, the CDR3 is TGTGCCAGCAGTGCGCCGACTAGCGGGAGAGAGACCCAGTACTTC. Its protein product is CASSAPTSGRETQYF.

This sequence joins TRBV20-1 and TRBJ1-2; D unresolved. Trimming removed 0 bases at V and 0 bases at J, with 17 bases between. Germline assignment: CDR1 DFQATT and CDR2 SNEGSKA (reference sequence). The CDR3 has 17 amino acids. CDR3 protein: CSARDFAFQAPNYGYTF. DNA of the CDR3: TGCAGTGCTAGAGATTTCGCCTTTCAGGCACCTAACTATGGCTACACCTTC.

This clonotype was seen more than once but under ten times. The chain employs TRBV5-1 and TRBJ2-6; no definite D call. There are 16 residues in the CDR3. V dropped 0 bases and J dropped 0 bases, with 7 bases sitting between them. The germline CDR1 and CDR2 sequences are SGHRS and YFSETQ. The CDR3 protein is CASSLGANSGANVLTF. The CDR3, as DNA: TGCGCCAGCAGCTTGGGAGCGAACTCTGGGGCCAACGTCCTGACTTTC.

This clonotype was observed a handful of times. This sequence joins TRBV12-3 or TRBV12-4 and TRBJ1-1; D is unresolved. CDR3 size: 14 residues. Trimming stripped 2 bases from V and 4 bases from J, with 11 bases between. The CDR3 is CASSLFEVGTEAFF. For the CDR3, the DNA is TGTGCCAGCAGTTTATTTGAGGTGGGCACTGAAGCTTTCTTT.

This rearrangement joins TRBV12-3 or TRBV12-4 to TRBJ2-1; D remains unclear. The germline V and J ends were trimmed by 8 bases and 2 bases, with 13 bases remaining between them. The CDR3 contains 14 residues. CDR3 amino acids: CASGSSRTYNEQFF. The CDR3 nucleotides read TGTGCCAGCGGGTCTTCGAGAACCTACAATGAGCAGTTCTTC.

This clonotype was seen a handful of times. The chain has TRBV27 and TRBJ2-3; 8 positions agree with TRBD1. Losses at the gene ends were 10 bases for V and 0 bases for J; bases not matched to a gene: 9. Germline lookup yields CDR1 MNHEY and CDR2 SMNVEV (reference sequence). The CDR3 consists of 15 residues. The DNA for the CDR3 is TGTGCCACCTCAAGCTGGACAGGGAGCACAGATACGCAGTATTTT. It is translated as CATSSWTGSTDTQYF.

V and J are TRBV3-1 and TRBJ1-2; D remains ambiguous. The germline V and J ends were trimmed by 3 bases and 7 bases, with 15 bases remaining between them. CDR3 size: 14 residues. The germline gives CDR1 LGHDT, CDR2 YNNKEL (reference sequence). The chain's CDR3 is CASSHKIAGGGYTF. CDR3 DNA: TGTGCCAGCAGCCACAAAATAGCGGGTGGTGGCTACACCTTC. Based on the CDR3 plus reference TRBV3-1 and TRBJ1-2, the full variable domain is DTAVSQTPKYLVTQMGNDKSIKCEQNLGHDTMYWYKQDSKKFLKIMFSYNNKELIINETVPNRFSPKSPDKAHLNLHINSLELGDSAVYFCASSHKIAGGGYTFGSGTRLTVV.

The gene calls are TRBV11-2 and TRBJ2-7; 9 nucleotides agree with TRBD1. The length of the CDR3 is 16 residues. In germline, CDR1 is SGHAT, CDR2 FQNNGV. Trimming took 3 bases from V and 2 from J; bases not matched to a gene: 8. The CDR3 DNA is TGTGCCAGCAGCTTGCGGGACAGGGACTTGACCTACGAGCAGTACTTC. Translating it yields CASSLRDRDLTYEQYF.

This chain joins TRBV5-4 and TRBJ2-5, with 8 positions matching TRBD2. After removal of 0 bases from V and 4 bases from J, the junction contained 8 bases not matched to a gene. The CDR3 contains 16 residues. Germline V gene sequence: CDR1 SGHNT, CDR2 YYREEE (reference sequence). Here the CDR3 reads CASSLGLLAGGETQYF. The CDR3 DNA sequence: TGTGCCAGCAGCTTGGGGCTCCTGGCGGGAGGAGAGACCCAGTACTTC.

The chain is built from TRBV20-1 and TRBJ2-7, with a possible D match to TRBD2 (5 bases). This CDR3 contains 13 residues. CDR1 DFQATT and CDR2 SNEGSKA come from the germline V gene (reference sequence). The V gene lost 0 bases and the J gene lost 3 bases, with 9 bases spanning the gap. CDR3 sequence reads: CSARDQRFYEQYF. As DNA, the CDR3 is TGCAGTGCTAGAGATCAGCGGTTCTACGAGCAGTACTTC.

The chain has TRBV25-1 and TRBJ2-7; D not resolved. Trimming shortened V by 2 bases and J by 0 bases, and 8 bases separated the two germline ends. Germline values: CDR1 MGHDK, CDR2 SYGVNS. CDR3 size: 14 residues. The CDR3 protein is CASSETGPSYEQYF. The CDR3 DNA reads TGTGCCAGCAGTGAAACCGGGCCCTCCTACGAGCAGTACTTC.

This clonotype appeared a few times. This chain uses TRBV7-2 with TRBJ1-2, with D possibly TRBD1 on 5 matching bases. The germline V gene has CDR1 SGHTA and CDR2 FQGNSA. Deletions cut 9 bases from V and 5 bases from J, with 22 bases between. This CDR3 region has 15 residues. The CDR3 region is CASNPSEVAGYGYTF. As DNA, the CDR3 is TGTGCCAGTAATCCCTCCGAAGTAGCAGGGTATGGCTACACCTTC.

This clonotype was seen only a few times. The chain uses TRBV10-1 and TRBJ2-1; 9 bases match TRBD2. The CDR3 is made up of 15 amino acids. Germline V lookup: CDR1 WNHNN, CDR2 SYGVQD (reference sequence). V lost 4 bases, J lost 4 bases, and 5 bases stayed unmatched. In nucleotides, the CDR3 is TGCGCCAGCAGTGCAATAGCGGGAGCGTACAATGAGCAGTTCTTC. This gives the protein CASSAIAGAYNEQFF.